This T cell receptor beta chain emerged from a study of lymphopenia after photon versus proton radiotherapy. Study-level findings and limits: In patients who died, overall survival fell as post-nadir TCR diversity dropped more.

Assay: immunoSEQ multiplex PCR; the TCRdb copy retains only in-frame clones and omits some. The sample records approximately 20,000 clones, 80% to 90% being singletons. The V gene's germline CDR1 is SGHRS and CDR2 YFSETQ. Trimming pared 4 bases from V and 1 base from J, leaving 8 bases between. The CDR3 spans 13 residues. On this clone: The antigen remains undetermined.

The genes are TRBV5-1 and TRBJ1-1; D not certain. Specimen: peripheral blood, collected from a patient treated with proton-based radiotherapy. The clonotype originates from a man in his 70s with pancreatic cancer. This CDR3 is CASSPWGNTEAFF. The CDR3, as DNA: TGCGCCAGCAGCCCATGGGGGAACACTGAAGCTTTCTTT. The variable domain in full, completed from reference TRBV5-1 and TRBJ1-1, reads KAGVTQTPRYLIKTRGQQVTLSCSPISGHRSVSWYQQTPGQGLQFLFEYFSETQRNKGNFPGRFSGRQFSNSRSEMNVSTLELGDSALYLCASSPWGNTEAFFGQGTRLTVV.